These 8 T cell receptor beta chains were all obtained from the same sample, sequenced in a study of CD4 and CD8 cells across lung adenocarcinoma regions. TCRdb analysed the PCR reads with MiXCR anew, one entry per CDR3 protein. The data contain approximately 18,000 distinct CDR3 sequences, roughly 51% of them seen just once; the ten biggest clones take up roughly 60%. The sequencing sample was made of CD8+ T cells from the center of a lung tumor. All receptors come from a female donor with lung adenocarcinoma. The CD4 and CD8 labels of this study may be unreliable.

The chain employs TRBV4-1 and TRBJ1-5; D may be TRBD1 (5 bases). Deletions cut 1 base from V and 5 bases from J, with 15 bases between. The V gene's germline CDR1 is MGHRA and CDR2 YSYEKL. The CDR3 is 16 amino acids. The CDR3 nucleotides read TGCGCCAGCAGCCAAGTGGTACAGTCGGGGCATCAGCCCCAGCATTTT. Translating it yields CASSQVVQSGHQPQHF.

CDR3 residues: CAGSGGRDRDTQYF. CDR3 nucleotides: TGTGCGGGGAGTGGGGGCCGTGACCGAGATACCCAGTACTTC. This chain links TRBV27 with TRBJ2-3, with a possible D match to TRBD1 (6 bases). The better agreement between TRBJ2-5 and the DNA end casts doubt on the J call. CDR3 length equals 14 residues. Germline CDR1 reads MNHEY; CDR2 reads SMNVEV (reference sequence).

The chain joins TRBV12-3 or TRBV12-4 to TRBJ2-5; D tentatively reads TRBD1 or TRBD2 (6 bases each). The J call may be mistaken, given a closer DNA end match to TRBJ2-7. The CDR3 sequence is 17 residues long. The CDR3 sequence is CASSSRSLPSGAHEQYF. For the CDR3, the DNA is TGTGCCAGCAGTTCCCGCTCCCTCCCATCGGGGGCCCACGAGCAGTACTTC.

This clonotype was found a few times. The chain carries TRBV27 and TRBJ2-1, with 13 bases that match TRBD2. The CDR3 length is 14 residues. Germline trimming cut 6 bases from V and 5 bases from J; bases unmatched to any gene: 1. Germline V gene data show CDR1 as MNHEY and CDR2 as SMNVEV (reference sequence). Here the CDR3 reads CASSGLAGDNEQFF. In DNA, the CDR3 is TGTGCCAGCAGCGGACTAGCGGGGGACAATGAGCAGTTCTTC.

By its share, this clonotype is medium-sized (0.01 to 0.1%). The rearrangement joins TRBV6-1 to TRBJ1-5; 8 bases match TRBD1. Unmatched junction bases numbered 2, after V lost 0 bases and J lost 7 bases. Germline CDR1 is MNHNS and CDR2 is SASEGT. There are 14 residues in the CDR3. CDR3 amino acids: CASSEADRGQPQHF. The CDR3 DNA sequence: TGTGCCAGCAGTGAAGCTGACAGGGGCCAGCCCCAGCATTTT.

This clonotype is large (0.1 to 1%). The J gene is TRBJ2-7, the V gene TRBV6-5; a weak D match, TRBD1 (5 bases). CDR1 and CDR2 (germline): MNHEY, SVGAGI. Deletions cut 0 bases from V and 5 bases from J, with 14 bases between. This CDR3 is 15 amino acids long. CDR3 amino acids: CASSYSMHQGHEQYF. For the CDR3, the DNA is TGTGCCAGCAGTTACTCGATGCATCAGGGCCACGAGCAGTACTTC.

In this sample, this clonotype turned up many times. The CDR3 is CASNRGGEASTDTQYF. CDR3 nucleotides: TGTGCCAGCAACCGCGGGGGGGAGGCTAGCACAGATACGCAGTATTTT. The rearrangement uses TRBV6-1 and TRBJ2-3; 9 positions agree with TRBD2. The CDR3 runs to 16 residues. J lost 0 bases, V lost 7 bases, and 8 bases had no gene match. Germline CDR1 is MNHNS and CDR2 is SASEGT.

The gene calls are TRBV4-1 and TRBJ2-4; 14 bases agree with TRBD2. The CDR3 is made up of 18 amino acids. Per the germline V gene, CDR1 is MGHRA and CDR2 is YSYEKL. V trimming: 4 bases; J trimming: 3 bases; junction bases outside the gene matches: 8. CDR3: CASSPIGLAGGGKNIQYF. The CDR3 DNA is TGCGCCAGCAGCCCAATAGGACTAGCGGGGGGAGGCAAAAACATTCAGTACTTC.